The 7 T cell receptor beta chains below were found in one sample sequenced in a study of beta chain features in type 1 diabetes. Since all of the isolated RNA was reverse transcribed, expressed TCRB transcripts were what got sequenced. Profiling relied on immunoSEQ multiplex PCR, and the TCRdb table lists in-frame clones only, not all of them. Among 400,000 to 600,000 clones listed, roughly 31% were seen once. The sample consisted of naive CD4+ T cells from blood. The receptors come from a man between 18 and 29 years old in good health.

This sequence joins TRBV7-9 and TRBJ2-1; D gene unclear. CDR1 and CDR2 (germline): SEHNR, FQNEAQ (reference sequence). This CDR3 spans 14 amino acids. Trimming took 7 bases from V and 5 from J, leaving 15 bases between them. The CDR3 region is CASTRLAADNEQFF. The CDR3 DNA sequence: TGTGCCAGCACCCGACTGGCGGCGGACAATGAGCAGTTCTTC.

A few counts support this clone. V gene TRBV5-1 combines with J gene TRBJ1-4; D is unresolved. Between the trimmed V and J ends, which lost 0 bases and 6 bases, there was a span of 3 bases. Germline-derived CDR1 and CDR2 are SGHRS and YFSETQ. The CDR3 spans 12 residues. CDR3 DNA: TGCGCCAGCAGCTTGGAACATGAAAAACTGTTTTTT. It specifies CASSLEHEKLFF.

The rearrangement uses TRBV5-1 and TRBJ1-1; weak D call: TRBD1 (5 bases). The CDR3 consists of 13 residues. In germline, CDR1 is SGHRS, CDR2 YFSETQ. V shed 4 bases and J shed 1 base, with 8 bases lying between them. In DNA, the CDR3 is TGCGCCAGCAGCCCGCAGGGGAACACTGAAGCTTTCTTT. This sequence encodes CASSPQGNTEAFF.

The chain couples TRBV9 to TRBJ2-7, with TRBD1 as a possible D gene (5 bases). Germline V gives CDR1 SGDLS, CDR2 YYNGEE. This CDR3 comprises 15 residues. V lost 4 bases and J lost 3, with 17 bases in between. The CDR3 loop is CASSPLVGHDYEQYF. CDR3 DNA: TGTGCCAGCAGCCCCCTCGTCGGACACGACTACGAGCAGTACTTC. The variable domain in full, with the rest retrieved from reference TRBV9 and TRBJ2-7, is DSGVTQTPKHLITATGQRVTLRCSPRSGDLSVYWYQQSLDQGLQFLIQYYNGEERAKGNILERFSAQQFPDLHSELNLSSLELGDSALYFCASSPLVGHDYEQYFGPGTRLTVT.

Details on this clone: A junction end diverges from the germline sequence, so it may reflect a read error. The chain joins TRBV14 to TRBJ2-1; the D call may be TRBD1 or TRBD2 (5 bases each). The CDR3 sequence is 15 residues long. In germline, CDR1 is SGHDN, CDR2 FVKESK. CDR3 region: CASSQRRGSDNEQFF. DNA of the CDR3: TGTGCCAGCAGCCAACGCCGGGGCTCCGACAATGAGCAGTTCTTC.

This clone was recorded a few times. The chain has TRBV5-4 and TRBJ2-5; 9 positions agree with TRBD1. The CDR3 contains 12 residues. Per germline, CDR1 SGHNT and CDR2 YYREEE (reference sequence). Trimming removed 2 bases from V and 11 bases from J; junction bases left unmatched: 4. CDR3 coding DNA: TGTGCCAGCAGCTTAAGGGACAGGGAGCAGTACTTC. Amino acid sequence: CASSLRDREQYF.

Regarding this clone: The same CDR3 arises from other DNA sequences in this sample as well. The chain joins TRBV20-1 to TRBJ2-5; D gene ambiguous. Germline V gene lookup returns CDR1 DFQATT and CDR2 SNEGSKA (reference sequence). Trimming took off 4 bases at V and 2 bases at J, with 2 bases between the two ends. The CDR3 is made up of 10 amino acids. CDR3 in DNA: TGCAGTGCTACACAAGAGACCCAGTACTTC. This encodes CSATQETQYF.